These 17 T cell receptor beta chains were all obtained from the same sample, sequenced in a study of graft-versus-host responses after intestinal transplantation. Using immunoSEQ multiplex PCR, the repertoire was profiled, and TCRdb retains in-frame clones only, with some absent. The sample has about 130,000 clones; about 92% are singletons. No antigen has been assigned to these receptors. The starting material was unstimulated CD4+ T cells sorted from spleen or lymph node cells, obtained before intestinal transplant. The origin of the receptors is a human donor who received an intestinal transplant.

The chain has TRBV6-4 and TRBJ2-2; TRBD1 matches 9 bases. Germline assignment: CDR1 MRHNA and CDR2 SNTAGT. The junction had 11 bases not matched to a gene; V was cut back by 6 bases and J by 6 bases. The CDR3 is made up of 16 amino acids. CDR3 residues: CASRLQTGGFAGELFF. The DNA of the CDR3 is TGTGCCAGCAGACTTCAGACAGGGGGTTTCGCCGGGGAGCTGTTTTTT.

The chain couples TRBV25-1 to TRBJ2-5; 10 bases map to TRBD2. Germline CDR1 and CDR2: MGHDK and SYGVNS. This CDR3 has 14 amino acids. V trimming: 4 bases; J trimming: 5 bases; junction bases outside the gene matches: 4. DNA of the CDR3: TGTGCCAGCAGTGTTAGGGGACTAGCGGAGACCCAGTACTTC. Residues: CASSVRGLAETQYF. Variable domain in full (rest from reference TRBV25-1 and TRBJ2-5): EADIYQTPRYLVIGTGKKITLECSQTMGHDKMYWYQQDPGMELHLIHYSYGVNSTEKGDLSSESTVSRIRTEHFPLTLESARPSHTSQYLCASSVRGLAETQYFGPGTRLLVL.

This chain uses TRBV6-5 with TRBJ1-3; TRBD1 is a possible D gene (5 bases). V lost 4 bases and J lost 3, with 10 bases in between. The CDR3 contains 14 residues. CDR1 MNHEY and CDR2 SVGAGI come from the germline V gene. For the CDR3, the DNA is TGTGCCAGCAGTTCGGGGGGTAGTGGAAACACCATATATTTT. Its protein product is CASSSGGSGNTIYF.

The chain is built from TRBV5-5 and TRBJ1-2, with D possibly matching TRBD1 (6 bases). The CDR3 is made up of 14 amino acids. The ends were cut back, 6 bases at V and 3 bases at J, with 15 bases in the middle. CDR1 and CDR2 from the germline V gene are SGHKS and YYEKEE (reference sequence). The CDR3 sequence: CASNTGGADYGYTF. The CDR3 DNA reads as TGTGCCAGCAATACCGGGGGCGCCGACTATGGCTACACCTTC.

The V call is TRBV28, the J call TRBJ2-7, with no clear D. The CDR3 extends over 12 amino acids. With 1 base removed from V and 6 bases from J, the gap between germline ends came to 7 bases. The germline CDR1 and CDR2 sequences are MDHEN and SYDVKM. CDR3 sequence reads: CASSLSLSEQYF. In DNA form, the CDR3 reads TGTGCCAGCAGTTTATCTCTCTCCGAGCAGTACTTC.

The J gene is TRBJ1-1, the V gene TRBV5-4; tentatively, D is TRBD1 (6 bases). Germline CDR1 SGHNT, CDR2 YYREEE (reference sequence). CDR3 length: 12 residues. The V and J ends lost 9 bases and 1 base respectively, with 10 bases between them. This CDR3 is CAIQGGNTEAFF. CDR3 DNA sequence: TGTGCCATACAAGGGGGGAACACTGAAGCTTTCTTT.

V gene TRBV5-4 combines with J gene TRBJ1-1; D ambiguous. The CDR3 consists of 12 residues. Trimming removed 5 bases at V and 6 bases at J, with 11 bases between. Germline V CDR1 and CDR2: SGHNT, YYREEE (reference sequence). CDR3 in DNA: TGTGCCAGCAGTTCCGGAGAGTCTGAAGCTTTCTTT. Its protein product is CASSSGESEAFF.

The rearrangement uses TRBV9 and TRBJ1-3; maybe TRBD1 (5 bases). The CDR3 sequence is 15 residues long. The germline gives CDR1 SGDLS, CDR2 YYNGEE. The germline V and J ends were trimmed by 3 bases and 5 bases, with 15 bases remaining between them. CDR3 sequence reads: CASSGPVRGRNTIYF. CDR3 nucleotide sequence: TGTGCCAGCAGCGGACCCGTGAGGGGACGAAACACCATATATTTT.

The rearrangement links TRBV6-1 to TRBJ1-2; D uncertain. The CDR3 has 13 amino acids. The germline gives CDR1 MNHNS, CDR2 SASEGT. Trimming pared 5 bases from V and 7 bases from J, leaving 14 bases between. The CDR3 loop reads CASSLYGLGGYTF. CDR3 bases: TGTGCCAGCAGTTTGTACGGGCTTGGTGGCTACACCTTC.

The V gene is TRBV27, the J gene TRBJ2-7; D is tentatively TRBD1 or TRBD2 (5 bases each). Germline lookup yields CDR1 MNHEY and CDR2 SMNVEV (reference sequence). The length of the CDR3 is 17 residues. The V and J ends lost 0 bases and 0 bases respectively, with 15 bases between them. In nucleotides, the CDR3 is TGTGCCAGCAGTTTATCCTACCCGGGGCCACCCTCCTACGAGCAGTACTTC. Its translation is CASSLSYPGPPSYEQYF.

The chain couples TRBV30 to TRBJ2-3, with D unclear. Germline-derived CDR1 and CDR2 are GTSNPN and SVGIG (reference sequence). With 0 bases removed from V and 5 bases from J, the gap between germline ends came to 12 bases. This CDR3 comprises 14 residues. CDR3 region: CAWSVAGWGDTQYF. DNA for the CDR3: TGTGCCTGGAGTGTAGCCGGGTGGGGAGATACGCAGTATTTT.

The chain employs TRBV27 and TRBJ2-5; no clear D. The CDR3 is 17 residues long. V lost 6 bases, J lost 5 bases, and 25 bases lay in between. The V gene's germline CDR1 is MNHEY and CDR2 SMNVEV (reference sequence). CDR3: CASRKGRAPSGEETQYF. The CDR3 nucleotides are TGTGCCAGCAGGAAGGGTAGGGCCCCCTCTGGAGAGGAGACCCAGTACTTC.

The chain uses TRBV7-3 and TRBJ2-3; D gene unclear. The V end was cut by 5 bases, the J end by 3 bases, with 12 bases between. There are 14 residues in the CDR3. Germline V gene data show CDR1 as SGHTA and CDR2 as FQGTGA. The chain's CDR3 is CASSRGGRTDTQYF. CDR3 nucleotide sequence: TGTGCCAGCAGCCGTGGTGGAAGAACAGATACGCAGTATTTT.

The J gene is TRBJ2-5, the V gene TRBV7-2; no clear D gene. CDR1 is SGHTA and CDR2 is FQGNSA in the germline V gene. V was clipped by 2 bases and J by 5 bases, with 15 bases between them. The CDR3 totals 15 residues. CDR3 sequence reads: CASSLNVARGETQYF. CDR3 bases: TGTGCCAGCAGCTTAAATGTGGCACGTGGGGAGACCCAGTACTTC.

This chain links TRBV19 with TRBJ2-1, with 11 bases aligning to TRBD2. The CDR3 has 15 amino acids. V trimming: 5 bases; J trimming: 4 bases; junction bases outside the gene matches: 4. Germline V gene lookup returns CDR1 LNHDA and CDR2 SQIVND (reference sequence). CDR3 sequence (DNA): TGTGCCAGTAGTCTGGGACTAGCGGTTTACAATGAGCAGTTCTTC. It specifies CASSLGLAVYNEQFF. Filled out from reference TRBV19 and TRBJ2-1, the complete variable domain reads DGGITQSPKYLFRKEGQNVTLSCEQNLNHDAMYWYRQDPGQGLRLIYYSQIVNDFQKGDIAEGYSVSREKKESFPLTVTSAQKNPTAFYLCASSLGLAVYNEQFFGPGTRLTVL.

The chain employs TRBV7-9 and TRBJ2-5; the D gene could be TRBD1 or TRBD2 (5 bases each). The V gene lost 0 bases and the J gene lost 2 bases, with 10 bases spanning the gap. This CDR3 has 15 amino acids. From germline, CDR1 is SEHNR and CDR2 FQNEAQ (reference sequence). The CDR3 region is CASSLALGEQETQYF. In nucleotides, the CDR3 is TGTGCCAGCAGCTTAGCGTTGGGGGAACAAGAGACCCAGTACTTC.

The chain combines TRBV5-5 with TRBJ2-3; 8 nucleotides agree with TRBD2. Trimming took 4 bases from V and 5 from J; bases not matched to a gene: 6. The germline CDR1 and CDR2 sequences are SGHKS and YYEKEE (reference sequence). The CDR3 consists of 14 residues. DNA of the CDR3: TGTGCCAGCAGCCTGAGGGCGGGGGGAGATACGCAGTATTTT. Protein: CASSLRAGGDTQYF.